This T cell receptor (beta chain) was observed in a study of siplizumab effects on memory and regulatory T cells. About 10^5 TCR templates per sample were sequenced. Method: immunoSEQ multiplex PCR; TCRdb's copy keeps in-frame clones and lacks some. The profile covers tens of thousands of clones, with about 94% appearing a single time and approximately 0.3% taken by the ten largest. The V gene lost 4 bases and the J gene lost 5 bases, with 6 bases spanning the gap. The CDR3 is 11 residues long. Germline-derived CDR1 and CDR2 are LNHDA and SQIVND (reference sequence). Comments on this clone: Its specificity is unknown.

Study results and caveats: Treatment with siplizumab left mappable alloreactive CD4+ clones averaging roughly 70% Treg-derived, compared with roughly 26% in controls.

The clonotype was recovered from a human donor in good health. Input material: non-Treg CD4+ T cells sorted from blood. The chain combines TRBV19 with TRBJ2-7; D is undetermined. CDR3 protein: CASSNVHEQYF. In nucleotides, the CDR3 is TGTGCCAGTAGTAATGTCCACGAGCAGTACTTC.